This is a list of T cell receptor beta chains from one sample in a study of blood T cell repertoires in COVID-19. Using immunoSEQ multiplex PCR, the repertoire was profiled, and TCRdb retains in-frame clones only, with some absent. The sample consists of about 150,000 clones, roughly 84% of them appearing once. Sequencing was performed on peripheral blood. The receptor source for this set is a man aged 60-69 years with COVID-19, enrolled during active disease. The conserved cysteine and the conserved F or W are not part of the CDR3 here. Some rows mark clone size as missing; the rest say once, few, many or name a class of expanded clone.

v_gene	j_gene	abundance	CDR3aa
TRBV30	TRBJ1-1	.	AWRDPGRITEAF
TRBV30	TRBJ2-7	.	AWSRGRGYEQY
TRBV7-9	TRBJ2-1	.	ASSTTSGLATNEQF
TRBV7-2	TRBJ1-6	once	ASSARTEVNSPLH
TRBV5-5	TRBJ2-3	.	ASRNRDYPMTQY
TRBV9	TRBJ2-7	.	ASSNGVSYEQY
TRBV7-9	TRBJ2-2	.	ASSPFGAVRTGELF
TRBV12-3/TRBV12-4	TRBJ1-2	.	ASSLNRVSYT
TRBV6-2/TRBV6-3	TRBJ2-7	few	ASSSPPHRARYEQY
TRBV29-1	TRBJ1-2	.	SVEGDRGGYGYT
TRBV5-1	TRBJ2-5	.	ASSLTSGRAIKTQY
TRBV21-1	TRBJ1-4	.	ASSQTRTGFSEKLF
TRBV3-1/TRBV3-2	TRBJ2-7	.	ASSQDYSGGWSSYEQY
TRBV19	TRBJ2-7	.	ASGVSAGSSYEQY
TRBV5-1	TRBJ1-4	.	ASSLNRGEEKLF
TRBV5-1	TRBJ2-3	.	ASSRGGPKLTDTQY
TRBV29-1	TRBJ1-1	.	SVEALGRTEAF
TRBV6-5	TRBJ1-2	.	ASRVDRFYGYT
TRBV6-5	TRBJ2-1	.	ASSLGQGVYNEQF
TRBV6-5	TRBJ1-6	once	ATRQGLNSPLH
TRBV9	TRBJ2-7	.	ASSPLRELAVSYEQY
TRBV4-3	TRBJ1-5	few	ASSQEVASWSNQPQH
TRBV7-9	TRBJ2-3	.	ASSLGTWTSGQDTQY
TRBV5-5	TRBJ2-3	.	ASSLEASGGRDTQY
TRBV30	TRBJ1-2	.	AWSLGINYGYT
TRBV19	TRBJ1-2	.	ASTGGVSPLGYGYT
TRBV15	TRBJ1-4	.	ATSRATGGKGKLF
TRBV7-2	TRBJ2-3	.	ASSPVASVTDTQY
TRBV5-1	TRBJ2-5	.	ASSLRTGSETQY
TRBV7-2	TRBJ1-1	.	ASSEGQVNTEAF
TRBV5-3	TRBJ1-6	.	ARRRGTDEGGDSPLH
TRBV29-1	TRBJ1-1	once	SVGQANTEAF
TRBV6-2/TRBV6-3	TRBJ1-1	.	ASSYMGATEAF
TRBV30	TRBJ1-1	.	AWSLQGEAF
TRBV2	TRBJ1-6	.	ASSEAGQGVSPLH
TRBV12-3/TRBV12-4	TRBJ2-7	.	ATRTEPDYEQY
TRBV19	TRBJ1-1	.	ASSTRNRGERVEAF
TRBV5-1	TRBJ2-3	once	ASTRLAGATDTQY
TRBV30	TRBJ1-5	.	AWNRGGHSNQPQH
TRBV19	TRBJ1-2	.	ASSVQGVAYGYT
TRBV11-3	TRBJ2-1	.	ASSPIPALAGVFSYNEQF
TRBV19	TRBJ2-3	.	ASSIAGGTTDTQY
TRBV4-3	TRBJ1-5	.	ASSSSLGGNQPQH
TRBV7-3	TRBJ2-1	.	ASSFGGQGGGEQF
TRBV5-1	TRBJ2-1	.	ASESGSNNEQF
TRBV4-1	TRBJ2-1	.	ASSLREARGNEQF
TRBV19	TRBJ1-1	.	ASSIGALVIGTEAF